This T cell receptor beta chain was captured in a study of shared clonotypes between healthy human individuals. Study-wide results and limits: The study generally estimated greater richness for naive than memory subsets.

For this clone: Its antigen is unidentified.

Terminally differentiated effector memory CD45RA+ cells were left out of the naive CD8 fraction, which was CD45RO-negative and positively selected for CCR7. Every contributor of samples was a Caucasian grown-up residing in Nashville, Tennessee. Germline V gene sequence: CDR1 LGHNA, CDR2 YSLEER. V lost 4 bases and J lost 6; bases outside the gene matches: 6. The CDR3 length is 15 residues. Profiled with immunoSEQ multiplex PCR; TCRdb holds only in-frame clones, not every one. The sample lists under 2,000,000 clones, approximately 95% seen once, with approximately 1% in the top ten. The source is a man between 18 and 29 years old in good health. Sequenced: naive CD8+ T cells sorted from blood. The J gene is TRBJ2-1, the V gene TRBV4-3, with TRBD2 identical over 10 bases. The CDR3 DNA is TGCGCCAGCAGCCTCGGGCTAGCGGGAGTCAATGAGCAGTTCTTC. Its protein is CASSLGLAGVNEQFF.